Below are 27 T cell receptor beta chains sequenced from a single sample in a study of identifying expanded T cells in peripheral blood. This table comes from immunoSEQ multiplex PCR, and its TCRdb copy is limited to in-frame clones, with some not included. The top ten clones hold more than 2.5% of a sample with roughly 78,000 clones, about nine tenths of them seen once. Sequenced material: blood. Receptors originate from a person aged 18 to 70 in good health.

The CDR3: CASSSAGGGNEKLFF. The CDR3 DNA follows: TGTGCCAGCAGCTCGGCAGGGGGAGGGAATGAAAAACTGTTTTTT. This chain connects TRBV5-6 to TRBJ1-4; 7 bases are shared with TRBD1. CDR1 SGHDT and CDR2 YYEEEE come from the germline V gene. This CDR3 is 15 amino acids long. Trimming at V came to 3 bases and at J to 5 bases, leaving 7 bases not matched to a gene.

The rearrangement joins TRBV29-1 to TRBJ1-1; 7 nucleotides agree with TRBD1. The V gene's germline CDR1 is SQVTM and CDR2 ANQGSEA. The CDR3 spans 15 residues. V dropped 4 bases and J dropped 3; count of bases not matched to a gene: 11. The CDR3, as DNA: TGCAGCGTTGTAAGGCAGGGGGGCTCAGACACTGAAGCTTTCTTT. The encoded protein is CSVVRQGGSDTEAFF.

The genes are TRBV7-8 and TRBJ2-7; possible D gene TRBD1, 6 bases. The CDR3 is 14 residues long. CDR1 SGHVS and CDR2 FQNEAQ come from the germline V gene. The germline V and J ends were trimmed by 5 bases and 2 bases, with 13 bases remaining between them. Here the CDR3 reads CASSPNRATYEQYF. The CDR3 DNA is TGTGCCAGCAGCCCAAACAGGGCAACCTACGAGCAGTACTTC.

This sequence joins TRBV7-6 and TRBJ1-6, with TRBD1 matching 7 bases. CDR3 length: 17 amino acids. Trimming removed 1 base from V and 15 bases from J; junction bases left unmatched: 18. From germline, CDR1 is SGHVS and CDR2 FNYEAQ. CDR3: CASSLVPQTGMGGDLHF. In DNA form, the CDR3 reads TGTGCCAGCAGCTTAGTTCCTCAGACAGGGATGGGGGGAGACCTCCACTTT.

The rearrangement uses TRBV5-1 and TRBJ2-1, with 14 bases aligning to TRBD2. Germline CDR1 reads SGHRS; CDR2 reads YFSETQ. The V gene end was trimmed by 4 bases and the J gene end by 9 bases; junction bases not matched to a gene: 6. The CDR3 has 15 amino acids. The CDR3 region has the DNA TGCGCCAGCAGCCCGACTAGCGGGGGGGCCGCTGAGCAGTTCTTC. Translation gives CASSPTSGGAAEQFF.

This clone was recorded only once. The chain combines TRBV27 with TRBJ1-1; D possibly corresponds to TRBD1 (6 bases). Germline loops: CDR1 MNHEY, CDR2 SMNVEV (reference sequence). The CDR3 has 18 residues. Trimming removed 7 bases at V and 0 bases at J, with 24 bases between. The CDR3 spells CASMRYRDFGTMNTEAFF. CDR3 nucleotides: TGTGCCAGCATGCGGTACAGGGACTTTGGGACTATGAACACTGAAGCTTTCTTT.

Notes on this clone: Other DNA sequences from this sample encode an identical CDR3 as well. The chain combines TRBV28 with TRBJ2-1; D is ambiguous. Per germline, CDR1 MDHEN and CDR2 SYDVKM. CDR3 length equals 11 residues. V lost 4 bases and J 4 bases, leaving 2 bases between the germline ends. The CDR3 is CASSSYNEQFF. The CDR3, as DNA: TGTGCCAGCAGTTCTTACAATGAGCAGTTCTTC.

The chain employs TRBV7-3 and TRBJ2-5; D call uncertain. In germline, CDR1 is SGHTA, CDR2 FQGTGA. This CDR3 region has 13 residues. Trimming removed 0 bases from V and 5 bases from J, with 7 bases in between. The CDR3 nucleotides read TGTGCCAGCAGCTTAACGGGTTACGAGACCCAGTACTTC. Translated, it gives CASSLTGYETQYF.

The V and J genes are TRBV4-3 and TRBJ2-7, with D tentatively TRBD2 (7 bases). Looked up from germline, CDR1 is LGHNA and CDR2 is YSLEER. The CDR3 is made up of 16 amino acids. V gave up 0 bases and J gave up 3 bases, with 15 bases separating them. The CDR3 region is CASSQEGRGALYEQYF. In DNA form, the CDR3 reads TGCGCCAGCAGCCAAGAAGGGAGGGGGGCCCTCTACGAGCAGTACTTC.

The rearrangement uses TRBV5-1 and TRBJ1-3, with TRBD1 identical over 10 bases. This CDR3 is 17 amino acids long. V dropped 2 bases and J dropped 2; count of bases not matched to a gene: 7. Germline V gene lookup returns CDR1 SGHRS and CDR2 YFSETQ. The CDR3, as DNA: TGCGCCAGCAGCTTATCCGGGACAGGGGTTGCTGGAAACACCATATATTTT. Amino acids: CASSLSGTGVAGNTIYF.

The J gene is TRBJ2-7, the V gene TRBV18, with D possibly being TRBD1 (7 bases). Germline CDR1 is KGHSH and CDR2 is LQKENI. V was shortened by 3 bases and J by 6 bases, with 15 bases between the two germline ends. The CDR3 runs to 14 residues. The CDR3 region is CASSPRDRAGEQYF. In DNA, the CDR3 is TGTGCCAGCTCACCGCGGGACAGAGCGGGCGAGCAGTACTTC.

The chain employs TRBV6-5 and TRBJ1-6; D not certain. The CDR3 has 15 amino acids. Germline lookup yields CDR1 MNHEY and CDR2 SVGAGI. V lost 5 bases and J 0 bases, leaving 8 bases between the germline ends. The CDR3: CASSRATSYNSPLHF. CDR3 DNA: TGTGCCAGCAGTCGGGCGACCTCCTATAATTCACCCCTCCACTTT.

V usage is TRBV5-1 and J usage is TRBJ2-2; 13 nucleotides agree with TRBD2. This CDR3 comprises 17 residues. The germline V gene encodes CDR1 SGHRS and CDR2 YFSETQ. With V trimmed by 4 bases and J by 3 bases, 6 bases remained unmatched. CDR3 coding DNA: TGCGCCAGCAGCCAAAGACTAGCGGGAGGCGACACCGGGGAGCTGTTTTTT. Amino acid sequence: CASSQRLAGGDTGELFF.

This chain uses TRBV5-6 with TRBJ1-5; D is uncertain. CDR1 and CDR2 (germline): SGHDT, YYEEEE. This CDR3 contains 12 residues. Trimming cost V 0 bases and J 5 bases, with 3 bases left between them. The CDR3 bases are TGTGCCAGCAGCTTGGTCGATCAGCCCCAGCATTTT. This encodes CASSLVDQPQHF.

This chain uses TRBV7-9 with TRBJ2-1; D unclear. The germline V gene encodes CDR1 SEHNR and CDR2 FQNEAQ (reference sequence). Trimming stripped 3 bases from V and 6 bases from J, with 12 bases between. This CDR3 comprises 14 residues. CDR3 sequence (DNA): TGTGCCAGCAGCTTCCCCTCGGGTCTCAATGAGCAGTTCTTC. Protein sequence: CASSFPSGLNEQFF.

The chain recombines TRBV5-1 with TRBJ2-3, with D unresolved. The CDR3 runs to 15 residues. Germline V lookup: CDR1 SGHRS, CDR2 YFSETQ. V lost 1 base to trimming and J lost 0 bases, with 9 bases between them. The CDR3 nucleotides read TGCGCCAGCAGCTTGACATCTACGAGCACAGATACGCAGTATTTT. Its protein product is CASSLTSTSTDTQYF.

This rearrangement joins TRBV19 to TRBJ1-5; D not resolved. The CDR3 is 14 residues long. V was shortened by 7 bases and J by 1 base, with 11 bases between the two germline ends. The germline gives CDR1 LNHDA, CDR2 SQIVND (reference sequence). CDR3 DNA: TGTGCCAGTACAGCAGGTAGAAGCAATCAGCCCCAGCATTTT. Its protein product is CASTAGRSNQPQHF.

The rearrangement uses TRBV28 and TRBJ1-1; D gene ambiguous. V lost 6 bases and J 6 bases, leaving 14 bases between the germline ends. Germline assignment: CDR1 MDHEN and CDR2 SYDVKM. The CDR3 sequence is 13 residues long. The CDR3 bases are TGTGCCAGCAGCCCCTATACGAGGGCTGAAGCTTTCTTT. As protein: CASSPYTRAEAFF.

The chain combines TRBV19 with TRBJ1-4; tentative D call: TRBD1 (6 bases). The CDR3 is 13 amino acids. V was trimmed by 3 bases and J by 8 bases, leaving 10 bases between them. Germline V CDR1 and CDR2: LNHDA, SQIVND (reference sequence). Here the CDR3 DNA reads TGTGCCAGTAGTATTGCTCAGGGGGAAAAACTGTTTTTT. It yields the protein CASSIAQGEKLFF.

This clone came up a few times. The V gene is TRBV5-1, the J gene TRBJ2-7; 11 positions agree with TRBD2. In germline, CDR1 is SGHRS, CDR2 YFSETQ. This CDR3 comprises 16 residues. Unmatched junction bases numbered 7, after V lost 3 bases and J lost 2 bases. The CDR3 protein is CASSWKTSGNTYEQYF. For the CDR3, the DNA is TGCGCCAGCAGCTGGAAGACTAGCGGGAACACCTACGAGCAGTACTTC.

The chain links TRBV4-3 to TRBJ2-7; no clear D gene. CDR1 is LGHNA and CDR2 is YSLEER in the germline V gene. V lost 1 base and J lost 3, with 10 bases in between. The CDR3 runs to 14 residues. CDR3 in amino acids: CASSQGLLVYEQYF. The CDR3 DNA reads TGCGCCAGCAGCCAAGGATTGCTTGTCTACGAGCAGTACTTC.

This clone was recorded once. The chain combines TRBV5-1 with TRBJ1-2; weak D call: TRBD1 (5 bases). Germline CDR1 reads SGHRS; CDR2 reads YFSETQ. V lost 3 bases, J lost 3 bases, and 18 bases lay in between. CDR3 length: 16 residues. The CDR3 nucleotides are TGCGCCAGCAGCTACGGCAGCTCAGGGCACTACTATGGCTACACCTTC. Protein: CASSYGSSGHYYGYTF.

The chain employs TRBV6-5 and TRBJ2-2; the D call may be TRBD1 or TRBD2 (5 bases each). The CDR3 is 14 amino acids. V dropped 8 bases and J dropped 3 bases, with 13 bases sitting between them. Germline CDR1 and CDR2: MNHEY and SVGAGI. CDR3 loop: CASSRGSYTGELFF. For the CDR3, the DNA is TGTGCCAGCTCGAGGGGTTCTTACACCGGGGAGCTGTTTTTT.

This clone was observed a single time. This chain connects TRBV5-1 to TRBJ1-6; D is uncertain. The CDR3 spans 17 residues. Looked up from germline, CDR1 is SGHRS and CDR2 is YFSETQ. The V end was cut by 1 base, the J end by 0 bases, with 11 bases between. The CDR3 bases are TGCGCCAGCAGCTTGAAACGGGCAGACTCCTATAATTCACCCCTCCACTTT. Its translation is CASSLKRADSYNSPLHF.

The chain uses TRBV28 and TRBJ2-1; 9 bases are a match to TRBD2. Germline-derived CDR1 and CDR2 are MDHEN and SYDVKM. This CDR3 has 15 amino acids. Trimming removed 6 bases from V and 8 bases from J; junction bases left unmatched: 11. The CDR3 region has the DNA TGTGCCAGCAGCCAGGAGGCTAGCGGGAACGATGAGCAGTTCTTC. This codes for CASSQEASGNDEQFF.

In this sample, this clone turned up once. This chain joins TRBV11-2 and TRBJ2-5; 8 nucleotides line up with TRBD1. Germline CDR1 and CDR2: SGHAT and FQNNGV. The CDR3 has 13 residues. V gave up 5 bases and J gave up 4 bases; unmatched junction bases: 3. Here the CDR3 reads CASSADRVETQYF. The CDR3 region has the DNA TGTGCCAGCAGCGCGGACAGGGTAGAGACCCAGTACTTC.

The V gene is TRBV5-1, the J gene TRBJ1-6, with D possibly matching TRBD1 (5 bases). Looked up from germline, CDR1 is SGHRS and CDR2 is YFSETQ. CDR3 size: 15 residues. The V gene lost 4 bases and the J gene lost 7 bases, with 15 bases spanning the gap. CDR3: CASSRQGPHNSPLHF. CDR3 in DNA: TGCGCCAGCAGCCGGCAGGGACCGCACAATTCACCCCTCCACTTT.